This is a list of T cell receptor beta chains from one sample in a study of blood T cell repertoires in COVID-19. Clones were sequenced by immunoSEQ multiplex PCR, and TCRdb holds only the in-frame ones, with some missing. The data hold around 250,000 clones, with under 85% observed a single time. What was sequenced was peripheral blood. The origin of the receptors is a man aged 25-45 years who had recovered from COVID-19. The CDR3 runs from the conserved cysteine through the conserved F or W. A D gene is named only where the DNA matches it firmly.

14 TRBJ2-2 TRBV19 NA CASGGQLNTGELFF
17 TRBJ1-5 TRBV30 NA CAWSSRGGERDVQPQHF
17 TRBJ2-1 TRBV3-1/TRBV3-2 TRBD1 CASSRWDSPISYNEQFF
16 TRBJ2-5 TRBV7-6 TRBD2 CASSTPLAGGQETQYF
15 TRBJ2-4 TRBV7-3 NA CASSLNPAGQNIQYF
17 TRBJ2-2 TRBV18 TRBD1 CASSPPTGGSNTGELFF
15 TRBJ1-2 TRBV4-2 TRBD1 CASSQDERQGYGYTF
12 TRBJ2-3 TRBV28 NA CASAGPTDTQYF
18 TRBJ2-4 TRBV4-1 NA CASSLGMSRGLAKNIQYF
15 TRBJ2-1 TRBV7-3 NA CASSLQDTEYNEQFF
14 TRBJ1-3 TRBV7-3 TRBD1 CASSLTGTGNTIYF
17 TRBJ2-7 TRBV7-9 TRBD2 CASTHGGRGGASSEQYF
14 TRBJ1-1 TRBV10-3 TRBD1 CAISESRDRGRAFF
14 TRBJ2-2 TRBV27 TRBD2 CASSSSGGLGELFF
13 TRBJ1-4 TRBV28 NA CASRTGNHEKLFF
15 TRBJ1-2 TRBV5-4 TRBD1 CASSTGTGGISGYTF
14 TRBJ2-7 TRBV5-1 TRBD1 CASRGQGPAYEQYF
16 TRBJ1-4 TRBV21-1 NA CASSKNTVSTNEKLFF
12 TRBJ1-2 TRBV27 NA CASSSGGRGYTF
14 TRBJ1-2 TRBV28 NA CASSSGQSNYGYTF
21 TRBJ2-3 TRBV19 TRBD1 CASTSPLGRTGVPRYRDTQYF
16 TRBJ2-2 TRBV5-4 NA CASNRGTEMATGELFF
14 TRBJ1-3 TRBV18 TRBD1 CASSRDRVRNTIYF
15 TRBJ2-1 TRBV3-1/TRBV3-2 TRBD2 CASSRGRGLHNEQFF
13 TRBJ2-5 TRBV25-1 NA CASSEDSQETQYF
15 TRBJ2-1 TRBV29-1 TRBD2 CSVPEASGGANEQFF
13 TRBJ1-5 TRBV29-1 NA CSVADSIPGPQHF
18 TRBJ2-2 TRBV5-1 TRBD2 CASSLTSGVLPNTGELFF
13 TRBJ1-1 TRBV7-9 NA CASSLRQQGEAFF
20 TRBJ2-1 TRBV5-4 TRBD2 CASSPTTTSGAWGSYNEQFF
11 TRBJ2-3 TRBV20-1 NA CSASPRDTQYF
14 TRBJ1-2 TRBV6-5 NA CASSYRGHGYGYTF
13 TRBJ1-2 TRBV24-1 TRBD1 CATSDDRGNGYTF
14 TRBJ1-4 TRBV7-9 TRBD1 CASSLGTGLEKLFF
14 TRBJ2-1 TRBV6-5 NA CASIQNRNYNEQFF
13 TRBJ1-5 TRBV12-3/TRBV12-4 TRBD1 CASRRTGDQPQHF
15 TRBJ2-2 TRBV7-9 NA CASSLGGANTGELFF
13 TRBJ2-1 TRBV10-1 NA CASSAVSYNEQFF
15 TRBJ1-1 TRBV6-5 TRBD1 CASSFTGVGITEAFF
15 TRBJ2-2 TRBV19 TRBD1 CATQTGGLMTGELFF
15 TRBJ1-2 TRBV7-2 NA CASSLAPGSWSSYTF
14 TRBJ2-7 TRBV30 TRBD2 CAWGGTSGKYEQYF
16 TRBJ1-5 TRBV6-2/TRBV6-3 TRBD1 CASSRLRDRVSGPQHF
17 TRBJ1-4 TRBV7-9 NA CASSWGRSAGANEKLFF
16 TRBJ2-6 TRBV20-1 NA CSASYLGASGANVLTF
15 TRBJ2-3 TRBV7-3 NA CASSQQASSTDTQYF
12 TRBJ1-1 TRBV18 TRBD1 CASSPDRTEAFF
15 TRBJ1-1 TRBV18 NA CASSQRGRTNTEAFF
14 TRBJ1-5 TRBV18 TRBD1 CASSPGQGDQPQHF
15 TRBJ1-2 TRBV18 TRBD1 CASSLNRGRDYGYTF
12 TRBJ1-2 TRBV6-5 TRBD1 CASSSTGGGYTF
14 TRBJ2-2 TRBV7-8 TRBD1 CASRWDSYTGELFF
17 TRBJ2-1 TRBV28 NA CATTALGHMSSYNEQFF
16 TRBJ2-1 TRBV5-1 NA CASSLAERASYNEQFF